One sample yielded the 23 T cell receptor beta chains listed below, sequenced in a study of T-cell memory formation after mild COVID-19. MiXCR, run by TCRdb on the 5' RACE reads, gives a single entry per CDR3 protein. The sample holds about 560,000 distinct CDR3 sequences, around 17% seen once. Sequencing was carried out using PBMCs or a T cell subset sorted from them (not recorded which). All receptors derive from an adult woman who had mild COVID-19 (a few samples of this study predate the infection). Cell type and time point are not known.

The chain combines TRBV15 with TRBJ1-2; TRBD1 matches 10 bases. CDR3 length: 16 amino acids. The germline gives CDR1 LNHNV, CDR2 YYDKDF (reference sequence). The ends lost 1 base at V and 6 bases at J; junction bases unmatched: 8. DNA of the CDR3: TGTGCCACCAGCAGAGTGGAGACAGGGGGCGTTCATGGCTACACCTTC. Protein sequence: CATSRVETGGVHGYTF.

The genes are TRBV12-3 or TRBV12-4 and TRBJ2-5; D gene uncertain. Deletions cut 6 bases from V and 5 bases from J, with 16 bases between. This CDR3 is built from 14 residues. The CDR3 sequence is CASRRRHLRETQYF. CDR3 coding DNA: TGTGCCAGCAGACGTAGACACTTACGGGAGACCCAGTACTTC.

This sequence joins TRBV4-2 and TRBJ1-4; D ambiguous. The germline V gene has CDR1 LGHNA and CDR2 YNFKEQ. With 0 bases removed from V and 4 bases from J, the gap between germline ends came to 6 bases. CDR3 length: 14 amino acids. DNA of the CDR3: TGTGCCAGCAGCCAAGATAACGGTAATGAAAAACTGTTTTTT. It specifies CASSQDNGNEKLFF.

The J gene is TRBJ2-1, the V gene TRBV5-1; 13 nucleotides align to TRBD2. The CDR3 has 17 amino acids. The V gene's germline CDR1 is SGHRS and CDR2 YFSETQ. Germline trimming cut 5 bases from V and 7 bases from J; bases unmatched to any gene: 12. Here the CDR3 reads CASRLGLAGVSGNEQFF. In DNA, the CDR3 is TGCGCCAGCAGATTAGGACTAGCGGGAGTGTCTGGGAATGAGCAGTTCTTC.

This clonotype was counted between two and nine times. This rearrangement joins TRBV5-1 to TRBJ2-3, with 9 bases aligning to TRBD2. CDR3 size: 16 residues. Trimming cost V 1 base and J 3 bases; bases outside gene matches: 6. Germline V gives CDR1 SGHRS, CDR2 YFSETQ. The CDR3 bases are TGCGCCAGCAGCTTGTTGGCTAGCGGGGATACAGATACGCAGTATTTT. Its translation: CASSLLASGDTDTQYF.

This clonotype occurred a few times. The chain has TRBV3-1 and TRBJ2-2; D is tentatively TRBD1 or TRBD2 (6 bases each). CDR1 LGHDT and CDR2 YNNKEL come from the germline V gene (reference sequence). The CDR3 sequence is 16 residues long. V was cut by 0 bases and J by 1 base, with 9 bases left in between. The CDR3 loop reads CASSQEGGLNTGELFF. The DNA of the CDR3 is TGTGCCAGCAGCCAAGAGGGGGGCCTGAACACCGGGGAGCTGTTTTTT.

The J gene is TRBJ2-3, the V gene TRBV2; possible D gene TRBD2, 5 bases. Germline lookup yields CDR1 SNHLY and CDR2 FYNNEI. The CDR3 covers 16 residues. V was cut by 10 bases and J by 7 bases, with 27 bases left in between. The CDR3 region has the DNA TGTGCCACCAATGAGGTGGCTGTGACGCGGGTAAATACGCAGTATTTT. Translating it yields CATNEVAVTRVNTQYF. The whole variable domain, filled in from reference TRBV2 and TRBJ2-3, reads EPEVTQTPSHQVTQMGQEVILRCVPISNHLYFYWYRQILGQKVEFLVSFYNNEISEKSEIFDDQFSVERPDGSNFTLKIRSTKLEDSAMYFCATNEVAVTRVNTQYFGPGTRLTVL.

The rearrangement links TRBV7-2 to TRBJ2-1; no firm D call. There are 14 residues in the CDR3. V dropped 2 bases and J dropped 1 base, with 6 bases sitting between them. Germline lookup yields CDR1 SGHTA and CDR2 FQGNSA. Here the CDR3 DNA reads TGTGCCAGCAGCTTATACTATTCCTACAATGAGCAGTTCTTC. Its translation: CASSLYYSYNEQFF.

This clonotype turned up a few times. This sequence joins TRBV20-1 and TRBJ2-3; D unresolved. CDR3 length equals 15 residues. With 1 base removed from V and 6 bases from J, the gap between germline ends came to 17 bases. The germline V gene encodes CDR1 DFQATT and CDR2 SNEGSKA (reference sequence). CDR3 loop: CSARVPAKNLDTQYF. The DNA for the CDR3 is TGCAGTGCTAGAGTCCCGGCGAAGAACTTGGATACGCAGTATTTT.

This clonotype has more than one count but fewer than ten. The chain joins TRBV5-1 to TRBJ2-3; TRBD2 matches 7 bases. Germline V lookup: CDR1 SGHRS, CDR2 YFSETQ. The CDR3 loop spans 15 amino acids. Trimming removed 0 bases from V and 2 bases from J; junction bases left unmatched: 3. CDR3 nucleotides: TGCGCCAGCAGCTTGGGAGCGGGGTCCACAGATACGCAGTATTTT. Protein: CASSLGAGSTDTQYF.

This clonotype was counted between two and nine times. In nucleotides, the CDR3 is TGCGCCACCTCGGGACAGGCTCGCTACACCTTC. Amino acid sequence: CATSGQARYTF. The V gene is TRBV4-1, the J gene TRBJ1-2; 8 nucleotides match TRBD1. This CDR3 is 11 amino acids long. Germline V gene data show CDR1 as MGHRA and CDR2 as YSYEKL. With V trimmed by 10 bases and J by 9 bases, 7 bases remained unmatched.

The chain links TRBV12-3 or TRBV12-4 to TRBJ2-2; 7 nucleotides agree with TRBD1. The CDR3 contains 15 residues. V gave up 5 bases and J gave up 5 bases; unmatched junction bases: 8. The CDR3 bases are TGTGCCAGCAGTCGAGGGGGCTTTCCTACCGGGGAGCTGTTTTTT. Its protein product is CASSRGGFPTGELFF.

In this sample, this clonotype turned up a few times. This chain uses TRBV5-1 with TRBJ2-7; 8 nucleotides align to TRBD1. CDR1 and CDR2 (germline): SGHRS, YFSETQ. The CDR3 has 13 residues. V trimming: 5 bases; J trimming: 4 bases; junction bases outside the gene matches: 5. The CDR3 DNA sequence: TGCGCCAGCAGAAGGGACAGGAAATACGAGCAGTACTTC. This gives the protein CASRRDRKYEQYF. Based on the CDR3 plus reference TRBV5-1 and TRBJ2-7, the full variable domain is KAGVTQTPRYLIKTRGQQVTLSCSPISGHRSVSWYQQTPGQGLQFLFEYFSETQRNKGNFPGRFSGRQFSNSRSEMNVSTLELGDSALYLCASRRDRKYEQYFGPGTRLTVT.

As DNA, the CDR3 is TGTGCCAGCATTTCAACGACAGGGAATTTGGCTGGCTACACCTTC. Translation gives CASISTTGNLAGYTF. J is TRBJ1-2 and V is TRBV6-1, with 7 positions matching TRBD1. The CDR3 is 15 amino acids. The junction had 15 bases not matched to a gene; V was cut back by 7 bases and J by 7 bases. Germline CDR1 is MNHNS and CDR2 is SASEGT.

In this sample, this clonotype turned up many times. CDR3 protein: CASSLGFGLRSYEQYF. The CDR3 DNA sequence: TGCGCCAGCAGCTTGGGGTTTGGCTTAAGATCCTACGAGCAGTACTTC. The gene calls are TRBV5-1 and TRBJ2-7, with D unclear. Germline V gene sequence: CDR1 SGHRS, CDR2 YFSETQ. Deletions cut 0 bases from V and 1 base from J, with 14 bases between. This CDR3 has 16 residues. Full variable domain (remainder filled in from reference TRBV5-1 and TRBJ2-7): KAGVTQTPRYLIKTRGQQVTLSCSPISGHRSVSWYQQTPGQGLQFLFEYFSETQRNKGNFPGRFSGRQFSNSRSEMNVSTLELGDSALYLCASSLGFGLRSYEQYFGPGTRLTVT.

The chain joins TRBV28 to TRBJ1-1, with D unresolved. From germline, CDR1 is MDHEN and CDR2 SYDVKM. V lost 3 bases, J lost 5 bases, and 10 bases lay in between. The CDR3 extends over 13 amino acids. The CDR3 protein is CASSFPAGTEAFF. The DNA for the CDR3 is TGTGCCAGCAGTTTCCCTGCTGGGACTGAAGCTTTCTTT.

The CDR3: CASSGDPSSYNSPLHF. CDR3 sequence (DNA): TGCGCCAGCAGCGGGGACCCAAGCTCCTATAATTCACCCCTCCACTTT. The chain joins TRBV10-2 to TRBJ1-6; D perhaps matches TRBD1 (5 bases). CDR1 is WSHSY, CDR2 SAAADI, per germline. V was trimmed by 6 bases and J by 0 bases, leaving 12 bases between them. There are 16 residues in the CDR3.

This clonotype was seen only once. CDR3 nucleotides: TGCAGTGCTAGGGGAGCTAGCGGGAACACAGATACGCAGTATTTT. This gives the protein CSARGASGNTDTQYF. This rearrangement joins TRBV20-1 to TRBJ2-3; TRBD2 aligns across 9 bases. This CDR3 comprises 15 residues. Germline assignment: CDR1 DFQATT and CDR2 SNEGSKA (reference sequence). With V trimmed by 3 bases and J by 2 bases, 6 bases remained unmatched.

The CDR3 sequence is CSAGTGGVRETQYF. The CDR3 DNA sequence: TGCAGTGCCGGGACAGGGGGCGTGAGAGAGACCCAGTACTTC. This chain links TRBV20-1 with TRBJ2-5; 12 bases are shared with TRBD1. The CDR3 has 14 amino acids. In germline, CDR1 is DFQATT, CDR2 SNEGSKA (reference sequence). The V gene end was trimmed by 6 bases and the J gene end by 4 bases; junction bases not matched to a gene: 6.

The table lists this clonotype with a few counts. This sequence joins TRBV2 and TRBJ2-2; TRBD1 matches at 10 bases. The CDR3 has 15 residues. Germline V gives CDR1 SNHLY, CDR2 FYNNEI. The junction had 6 bases not matched to a gene; V was cut back by 8 bases and J by 3 bases. In DNA, the CDR3 is TGTGCCAGCGGGCAGGACAGGGGGTACACCGGGGAGCTGTTTTTT. Translated, it gives CASGQDRGYTGELFF.

This clonotype appeared a few times. V is TRBV24-1 and J is TRBJ2-1; 10 nucleotides line up with TRBD1. From germline, CDR1 is KGHDR and CDR2 SFDVKD. Losses at the gene ends were 6 bases for V and 4 bases for J; bases not matched to a gene: 5. The CDR3 spans 15 residues. The CDR3: CATSTPGQGYNEQFF. The CDR3 DNA sequence: TGTGCCACCAGTACACCGGGACAGGGGTACAATGAGCAGTTCTTC.

This clonotype has only a few counts. The chain combines TRBV6-5 with TRBJ2-1; 9 bases are a match to TRBD2. The V and J ends lost 0 bases and 10 bases, in that order; junction bases with no gene match: 7. The CDR3 is 15 residues long. CDR1 is MNHEY and CDR2 is SVGAGI in the germline V gene. CDR3 residues: CASSYSAGGSKEQFF. The DNA for the CDR3 is TGTGCCAGCAGTTACTCGGCGGGAGGGTCAAAGGAGCAGTTCTTC.

This clonotype has a handful of counts. The CDR3 region is CSARAPDYEQYF. The CDR3 bases are TGCAGTGCTAGAGCGCCCGACTACGAGCAGTACTTC. The V and J genes are TRBV20-1 and TRBJ2-7; D is undetermined. The CDR3 is 12 amino acids. The germline V and J ends were trimmed by 1 base and 3 bases, with 7 bases remaining between them. The germline gives CDR1 DFQATT, CDR2 SNEGSKA (reference sequence).